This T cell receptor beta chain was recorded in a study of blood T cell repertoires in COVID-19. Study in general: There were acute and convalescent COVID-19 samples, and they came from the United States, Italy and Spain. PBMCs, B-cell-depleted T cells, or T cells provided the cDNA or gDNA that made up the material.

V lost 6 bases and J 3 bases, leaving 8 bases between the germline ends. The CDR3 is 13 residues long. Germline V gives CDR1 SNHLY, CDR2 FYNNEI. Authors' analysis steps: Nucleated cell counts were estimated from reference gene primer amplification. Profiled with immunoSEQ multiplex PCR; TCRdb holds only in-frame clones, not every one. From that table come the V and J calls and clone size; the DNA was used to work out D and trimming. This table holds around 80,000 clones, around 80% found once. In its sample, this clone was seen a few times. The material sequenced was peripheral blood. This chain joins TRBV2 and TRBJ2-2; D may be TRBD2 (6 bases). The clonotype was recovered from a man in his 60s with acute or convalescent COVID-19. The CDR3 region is CASRDYHTGELFF. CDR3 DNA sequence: TGTGCCAGCAGGGACTATCACACCGGGGAGCTGTTTTTT.